This T cell receptor beta chain was sequenced for a study of PD-1 blockade in classical Hodgkin lymphoma. Study-wide points: Any patient who commenced nivolumab under 1 year after ASCT was excluded. Complete responders had baseline diversity similar to newly diagnosed patients.

About this clone: The antigen is not known.

Clones were sequenced by immunoSEQ multiplex PCR, and TCRdb holds only the in-frame ones, with some missing. The sample lists 30,000 or so clones; less than 90% were seen once. Every patient was affected by relapse after autologous stem cell transplantation, while exposure to brentuximab vedotin was not uniform. Magnetic depletion of unwanted cells isolated CD4+ T cells from thawed PBMCs. This CDR3 comprises 17 residues. The chain has TRBV21-1 and TRBJ2-7; the DNA was not used to check the table's D call, TRBD2. TRBV21-1 is a recognized pseudogene. This sample comprised CD4+ T cells from blood, obtained at baseline. The receptor was derived from a human donor with classical Hodgkin lymphoma. CDR3 loop: CARLLYEGRECAYEQYF. Written as DNA, the CDR3 is TGTGCCAGATTACTCTACGAGGGGCGGGAGTGCGCCTACGAGCAGTACTTC.